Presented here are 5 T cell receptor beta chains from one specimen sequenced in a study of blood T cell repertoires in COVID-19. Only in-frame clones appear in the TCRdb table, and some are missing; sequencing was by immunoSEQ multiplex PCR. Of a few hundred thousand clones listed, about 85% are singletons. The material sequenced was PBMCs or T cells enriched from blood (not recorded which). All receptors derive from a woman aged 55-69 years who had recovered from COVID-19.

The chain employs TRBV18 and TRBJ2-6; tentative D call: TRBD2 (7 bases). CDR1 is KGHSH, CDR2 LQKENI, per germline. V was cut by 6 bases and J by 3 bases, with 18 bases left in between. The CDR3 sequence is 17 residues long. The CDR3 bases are TGTGCCAGCTCCCCCTCAATGGGGGGGCATGGGGCCAACGTCCTGACTTTC. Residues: CASSPSMGGHGANVLTF.

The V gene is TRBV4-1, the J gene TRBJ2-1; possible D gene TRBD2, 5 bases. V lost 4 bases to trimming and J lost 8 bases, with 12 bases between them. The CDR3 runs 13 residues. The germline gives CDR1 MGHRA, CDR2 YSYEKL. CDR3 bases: TGCGCCAGCAGCCCCCACGGGGTCCATGAGCAGTTCTTC. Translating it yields CASSPHGVHEQFF.

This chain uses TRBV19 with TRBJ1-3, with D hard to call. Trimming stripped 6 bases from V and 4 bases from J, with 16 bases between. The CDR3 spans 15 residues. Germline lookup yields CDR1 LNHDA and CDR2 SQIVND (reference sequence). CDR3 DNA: TGTGCCAGTAGGCGACCTGGACTAGGGGGAAACACCATATATTTT. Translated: CASRRPGLGGNTIYF.

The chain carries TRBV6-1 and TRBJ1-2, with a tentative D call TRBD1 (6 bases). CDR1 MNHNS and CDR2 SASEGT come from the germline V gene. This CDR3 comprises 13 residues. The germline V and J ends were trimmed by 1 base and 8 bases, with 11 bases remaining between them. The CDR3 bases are TGTGCCAGCAGTGAAGACAGGGAGGGCGGCTACACCTTC. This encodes CASSEDREGGYTF.

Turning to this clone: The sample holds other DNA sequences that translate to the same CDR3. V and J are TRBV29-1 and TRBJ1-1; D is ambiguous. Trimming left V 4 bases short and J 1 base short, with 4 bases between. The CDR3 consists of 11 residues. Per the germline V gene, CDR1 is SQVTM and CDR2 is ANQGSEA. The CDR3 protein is CSVGQNTEAFF. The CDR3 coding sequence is TGCAGCGTTGGGCAGAACACTGAAGCTTTCTTT. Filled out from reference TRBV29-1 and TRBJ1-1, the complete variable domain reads SAVISQKPSRDICQRGTSLTIQCQVDSQVTMMFWYRQQPGQSLTLIATANQGSEATYESGFVIDKFPISRPNLTFSTLTVSNMSPEDSSIYLCSVGQNTEAFFGQGTRLTVV.